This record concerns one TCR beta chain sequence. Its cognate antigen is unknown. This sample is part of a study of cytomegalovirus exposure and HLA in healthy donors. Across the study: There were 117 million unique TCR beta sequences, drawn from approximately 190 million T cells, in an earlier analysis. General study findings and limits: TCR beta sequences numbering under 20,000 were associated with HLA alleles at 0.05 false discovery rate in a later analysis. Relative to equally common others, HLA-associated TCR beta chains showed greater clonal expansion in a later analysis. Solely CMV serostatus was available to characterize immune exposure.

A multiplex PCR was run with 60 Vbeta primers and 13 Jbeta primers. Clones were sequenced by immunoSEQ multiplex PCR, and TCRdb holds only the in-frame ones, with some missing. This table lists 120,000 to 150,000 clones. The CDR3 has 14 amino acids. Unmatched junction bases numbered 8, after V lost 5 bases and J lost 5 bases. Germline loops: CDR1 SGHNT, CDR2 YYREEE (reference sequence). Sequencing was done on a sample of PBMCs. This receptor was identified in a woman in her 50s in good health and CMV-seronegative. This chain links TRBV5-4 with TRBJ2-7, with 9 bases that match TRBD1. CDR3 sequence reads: CASRSQGAPDEQYF. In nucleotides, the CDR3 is TGTGCCAGCAGATCACAGGGGGCGCCCGACGAGCAGTACTTC.